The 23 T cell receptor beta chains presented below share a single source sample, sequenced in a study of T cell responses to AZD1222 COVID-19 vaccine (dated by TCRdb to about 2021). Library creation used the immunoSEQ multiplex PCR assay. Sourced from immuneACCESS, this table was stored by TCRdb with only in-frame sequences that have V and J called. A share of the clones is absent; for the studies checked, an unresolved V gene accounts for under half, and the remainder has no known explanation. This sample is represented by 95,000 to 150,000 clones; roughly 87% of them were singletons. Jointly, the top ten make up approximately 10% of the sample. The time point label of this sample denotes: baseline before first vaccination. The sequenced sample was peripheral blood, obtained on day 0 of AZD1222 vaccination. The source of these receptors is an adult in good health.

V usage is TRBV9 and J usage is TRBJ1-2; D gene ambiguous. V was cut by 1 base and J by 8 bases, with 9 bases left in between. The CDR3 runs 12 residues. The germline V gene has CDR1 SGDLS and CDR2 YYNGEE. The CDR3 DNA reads TGTGCCAGCAGCGTATTGGGCGAAGGCTACACCTTC. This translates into CASSVLGEGYTF.

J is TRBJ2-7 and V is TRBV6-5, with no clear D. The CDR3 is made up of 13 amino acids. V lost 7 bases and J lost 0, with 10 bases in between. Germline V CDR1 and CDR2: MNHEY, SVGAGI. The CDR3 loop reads CASNPFSSYEQYF. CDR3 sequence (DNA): TGTGCCAGCAACCCCTTTAGCTCCTACGAGCAGTACTTC.

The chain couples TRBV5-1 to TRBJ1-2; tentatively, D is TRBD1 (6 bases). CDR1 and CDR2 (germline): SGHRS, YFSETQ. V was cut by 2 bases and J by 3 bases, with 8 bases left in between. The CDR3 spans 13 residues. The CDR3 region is CASSLQGDYGYTF. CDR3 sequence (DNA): TGCGCCAGCAGCTTACAGGGAGACTATGGCTACACCTTC.

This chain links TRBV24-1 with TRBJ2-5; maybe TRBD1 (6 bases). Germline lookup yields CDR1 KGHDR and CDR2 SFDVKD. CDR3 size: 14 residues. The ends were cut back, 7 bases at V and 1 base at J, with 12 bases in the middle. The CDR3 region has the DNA TGTGCCACCAGCTCCGGACAGCCCCAAGAGACCCAGTACTTC. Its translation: CATSSGQPQETQYF.

The CDR3 DNA is TGTGCCAGCAGCTTAGGGGCAGGGTCTGAGACCCAGTACTTC. It specifies CASSLGAGSETQYF. This sequence joins TRBV7-9 and TRBJ2-5; TRBD1 is a possible D gene (5 bases). CDR3 size: 14 residues. Trimming took 1 base from V and 5 from J, leaving 11 bases between them. CDR1 SEHNR and CDR2 FQNEAQ come from the germline V gene (reference sequence).

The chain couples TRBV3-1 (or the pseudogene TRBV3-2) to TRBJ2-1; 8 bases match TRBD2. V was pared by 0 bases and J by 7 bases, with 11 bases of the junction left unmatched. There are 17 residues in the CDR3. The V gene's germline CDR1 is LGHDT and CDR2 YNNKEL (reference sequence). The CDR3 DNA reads TGTGCCAGCAGCCAAGATCCGCGGGGGGCTCCGGAAAATGAGCAGTTCTTC. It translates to CASSQDPRGAPENEQFF.

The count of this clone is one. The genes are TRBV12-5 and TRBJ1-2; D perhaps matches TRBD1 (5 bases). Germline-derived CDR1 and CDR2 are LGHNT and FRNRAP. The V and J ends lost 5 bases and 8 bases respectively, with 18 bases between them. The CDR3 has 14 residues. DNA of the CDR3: TGTGCTAGTGGTCCCGCCTTCGGGGCAAGAGGCTACACCTTC. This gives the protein CASGPAFGARGYTF.

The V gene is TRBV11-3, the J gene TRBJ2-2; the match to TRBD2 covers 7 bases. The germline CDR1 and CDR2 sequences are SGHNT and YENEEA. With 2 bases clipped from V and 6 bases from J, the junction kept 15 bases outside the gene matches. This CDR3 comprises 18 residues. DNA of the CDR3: TGTGCCAGCAGCTTAAAGGTTTTGACTAGCTGGTCCGCCGGGGAGCTGTTTTTT. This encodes CASSLKVLTSWSAGELFF.

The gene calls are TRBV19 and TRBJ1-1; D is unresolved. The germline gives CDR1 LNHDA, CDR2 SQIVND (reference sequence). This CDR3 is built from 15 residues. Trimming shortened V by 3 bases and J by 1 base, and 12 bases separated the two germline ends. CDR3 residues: CASSIPSDWNTEAFF. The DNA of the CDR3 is TGTGCCAGTAGTATCCCAAGTGACTGGAACACTGAAGCTTTCTTT.

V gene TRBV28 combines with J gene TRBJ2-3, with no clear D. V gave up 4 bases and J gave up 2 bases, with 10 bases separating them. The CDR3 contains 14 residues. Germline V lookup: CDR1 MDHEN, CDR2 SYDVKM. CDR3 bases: TGTGCCAGCAGTTATGGAGCCGACACAGATACGCAGTATTTT. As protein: CASSYGADTDTQYF.

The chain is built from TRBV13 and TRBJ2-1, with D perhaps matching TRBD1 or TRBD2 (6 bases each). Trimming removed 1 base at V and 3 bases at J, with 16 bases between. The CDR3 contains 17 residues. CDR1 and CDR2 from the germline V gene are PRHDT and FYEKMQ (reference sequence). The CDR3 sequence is CASSLVGGTWSYNEQFF. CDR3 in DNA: TGTGCCAGCAGCTTAGTCGGGGGCACGTGGAGCTACAATGAGCAGTTCTTC.

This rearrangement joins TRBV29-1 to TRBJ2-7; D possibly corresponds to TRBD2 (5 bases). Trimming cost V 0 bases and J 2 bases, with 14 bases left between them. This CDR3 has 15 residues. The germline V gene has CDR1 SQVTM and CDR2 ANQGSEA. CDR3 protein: CSVEERSSTTYEQYF. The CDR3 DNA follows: TGCAGCGTTGAAGAAAGATCTAGCACCACCTACGAGCAGTACTTC.

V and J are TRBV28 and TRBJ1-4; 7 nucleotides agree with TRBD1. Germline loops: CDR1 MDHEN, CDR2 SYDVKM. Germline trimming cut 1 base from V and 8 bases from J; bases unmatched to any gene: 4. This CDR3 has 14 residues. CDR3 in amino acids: CASSLFGRGEKLFF. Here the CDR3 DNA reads TGTGCCAGCAGTTTATTCGGCAGGGGGGAAAAACTGTTTTTT. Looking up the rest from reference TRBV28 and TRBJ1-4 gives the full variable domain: DVKVTQSSRYLVKRTGEKVFLECVQDMDHENMFWYRQDPGLGLRLIYFSYDVKMKEKGDIPEGYSVSREKKERFSLILESASTNQTSMYLCASSLFGRGEKLFFGSGTQLSVL.

CDR3 in DNA: TGTGCCAGCAGTTCCCGACAGTCCGGGGGTAACACCATATATTTT. It specifies CASSSRQSGGNTIYF. The chain carries TRBV6-5 and TRBJ1-3; TRBD1 might be the D (5 bases). The V end lost 4 bases, the J end lost 7 bases, and 17 bases lay between the germline ends. Germline loops: CDR1 MNHEY, CDR2 SVGAGI. This CDR3 comprises 15 residues.

CDR3 in amino acids: CASSFSGVDTQYF. As DNA, the CDR3 is TGTGCCAGCAGTTTTTCAGGGGTAGATACGCAGTATTTT. The genes are TRBV6-2 or TRBV6-3 and TRBJ2-3; D is possibly TRBD1 (6 bases). CDR1 and CDR2 from the germline V gene are MNHEY and SVGEGT. V was cut by 4 bases and J by 5 bases, with 10 bases left in between. This CDR3 comprises 13 residues.

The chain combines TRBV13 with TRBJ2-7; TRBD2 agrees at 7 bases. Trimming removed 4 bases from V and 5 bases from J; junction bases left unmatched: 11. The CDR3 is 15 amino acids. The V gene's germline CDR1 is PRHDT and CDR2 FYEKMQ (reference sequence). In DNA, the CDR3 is TGTGCCAGCAGCTCCGGGTGGCGCGGGAGTGACGAGCAGTACTTC. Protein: CASSSGWRGSDEQYF.

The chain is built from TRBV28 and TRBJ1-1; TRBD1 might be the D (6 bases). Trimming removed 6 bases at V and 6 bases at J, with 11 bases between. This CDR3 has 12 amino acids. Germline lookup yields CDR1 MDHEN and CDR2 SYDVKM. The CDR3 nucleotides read TGTGCCAGCAGGACCGGGACACCTGAAGCTTTCTTT. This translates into CASRTGTPEAFF.

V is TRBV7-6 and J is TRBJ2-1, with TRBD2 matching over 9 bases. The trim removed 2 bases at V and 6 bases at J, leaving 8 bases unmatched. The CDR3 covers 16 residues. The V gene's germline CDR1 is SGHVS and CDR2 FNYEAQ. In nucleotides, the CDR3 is TGTGCCAGCAGCTTAAGACCGGGACTAGCTGGCAATGAGCAGTTCTTC. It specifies CASSLRPGLAGNEQFF.

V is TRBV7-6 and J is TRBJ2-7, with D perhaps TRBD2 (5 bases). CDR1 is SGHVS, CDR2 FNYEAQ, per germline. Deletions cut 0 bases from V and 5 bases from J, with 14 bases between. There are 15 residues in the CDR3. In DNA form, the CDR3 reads TGTGCCAGCAGCTTAGCGGCTCTAGCCCTCCACGAGCAGTACTTC. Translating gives CASSLAALALHEQYF.

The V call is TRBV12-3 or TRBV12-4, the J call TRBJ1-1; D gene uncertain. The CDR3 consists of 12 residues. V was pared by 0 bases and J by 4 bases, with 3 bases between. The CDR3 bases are TGTGCCAGCAGTTTAGCCCGCACTGAAGCTTTCTTT. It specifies CASSLARTEAFF.

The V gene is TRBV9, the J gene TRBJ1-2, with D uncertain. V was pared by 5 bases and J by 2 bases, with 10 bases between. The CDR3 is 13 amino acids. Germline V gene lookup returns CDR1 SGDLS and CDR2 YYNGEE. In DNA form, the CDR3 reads TGTGCCAGCAGATCCCCCGTAAACTATGGCTACACCTTC. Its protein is CASRSPVNYGYTF.

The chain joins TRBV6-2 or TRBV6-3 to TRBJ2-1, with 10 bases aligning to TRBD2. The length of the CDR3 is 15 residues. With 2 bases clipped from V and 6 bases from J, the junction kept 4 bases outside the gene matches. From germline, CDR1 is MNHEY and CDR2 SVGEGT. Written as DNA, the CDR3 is TGTGCCAGCAGTTACGGGTCTAGCGGGGGCAATGAGCAGTTCTTC. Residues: CASSYGSSGGNEQFF.

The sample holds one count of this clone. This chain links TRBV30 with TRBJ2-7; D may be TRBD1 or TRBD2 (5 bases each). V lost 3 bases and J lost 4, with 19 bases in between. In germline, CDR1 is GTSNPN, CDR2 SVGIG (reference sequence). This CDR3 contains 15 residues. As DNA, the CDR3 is TGTGCCTGGAGCAAACAGGCCCTGCGGAGGTACGAGCAGTACTTC. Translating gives CAWSKQALRRYEQYF.